Presented here are 30 T cell receptor beta chains from one specimen sequenced in a study of blood T cell repertoires in COVID-19. Using immunoSEQ multiplex PCR, the repertoire was profiled, and TCRdb retains in-frame clones only, with some absent. The data contain around 100,000 clones, 89% of them singletons. The sample consisted of peripheral blood. The receptors shown here come from an elderly woman in a cohort sampled during active COVID-19.

V is TRBV7-9 and J is TRBJ2-7; 12 bases are a match to TRBD2. Looked up from germline, CDR1 is SEHNR and CDR2 is FQNEAQ (reference sequence). Trimming cost V 2 bases and J 4 bases; bases outside gene matches: 3. The CDR3 covers 15 residues. In nucleotides, the CDR3 is TGTGCCAGCAGCTTAACCGGGACTAGCGGGTACGAGCAGTACTTC. Translated: CASSLTGTSGYEQYF. The full variable domain, its missing parts supplied by reference TRBV7-9 and TRBJ2-7, is DTGVSQNPRHKITKRGQNVTFRCDPISEHNRLYWYRQTLGQGPEFLTYFQNEAQLEKSRLLSDRFSAERPKGSFSTLEIQRTEQGDSAMYLCASSLTGTSGYEQYFGPGTRLTVT.

This chain connects TRBV5-8 to TRBJ1-2, with a possible D match to TRBD1 (5 bases). This CDR3 spans 14 amino acids. V gave up 1 base and J gave up 1 base, with 8 bases separating them. Germline CDR1 and CDR2: SGHTS and YDEGEE. The CDR3 spells CASSLRGGNYGYTF. The DNA for the CDR3 is TGTGCCAGCAGCTTGAGGGGCGGTAACTATGGCTACACCTTC. The full variable domain, completed using reference TRBV5-8 and TRBJ1-2, is EAGVTQSPTHLIKTRGQQATLRCSPISGHTSVYWYQQALGLGLQFLLWYDEGEERNRGNFPPRFSGRQFPNYSSELNVNALELEDSALYLCASSLRGGNYGYTFGSGTRLTVV.

This clone has more than one count but fewer than ten. The chain employs TRBV24-1 and TRBJ1-2; D may be TRBD1 (6 bases). V gave up 1 base and J gave up 5 bases, with 13 bases separating them. Germline loops: CDR1 KGHDR, CDR2 SFDVKD. This CDR3 has 15 amino acids. DNA of the CDR3: TGTGCCACCAGTGATTTAAAGACAGGCTCATATGGCTACACCTTC. Its translation: CATSDLKTGSYGYTF.

The chain employs TRBV3-1 (or the pseudogene TRBV3-2) and TRBJ1-1; the match to TRBD1 covers 9 bases. Germline V CDR1 and CDR2: LGHDT, YNNKEL (reference sequence). V was clipped by 3 bases and J by 3 bases; unmatched bases: 5. CDR3 length: 15 amino acids. CDR3 region: CASSQGTGGDTEAFF. The CDR3 DNA reads TGTGCCAGCAGCCAGGGCACAGGGGGCGACACTGAAGCTTTCTTT.

The chain employs TRBV3-1 (or the pseudogene TRBV3-2) and TRBJ2-7; the match to TRBD2 covers 13 bases. V trimming: 1 base; J trimming: 5 bases; junction bases outside the gene matches: 5. Germline V gives CDR1 LGHDT, CDR2 YNNKEL (reference sequence). This CDR3 contains 16 residues. CDR3 sequence: CASSQGTSGRAHEQYF. CDR3 nucleotides: TGTGCCAGCAGCCAAGGTACTAGCGGGAGGGCCCACGAGCAGTACTTC.

The V and J genes are TRBV7-8 and TRBJ2-5; D may be TRBD2 (7 bases). The V and J ends lost 5 bases and 5 bases respectively, with 15 bases between them. CDR1 and CDR2 from the germline V gene are SGHVS and FQNEAQ. This CDR3 spans 14 amino acids. The CDR3 region is CASSLPGGLETQYF. The CDR3 DNA sequence: TGTGCCAGCAGCCTTCCGGGGGGCCTGGAGACCCAGTACTTC.

This clone appeared once. The chain employs TRBV19 and TRBJ2-5; 7 positions match TRBD2. Trimming cost V 8 bases and J 5 bases; bases outside gene matches: 5. Looked up from germline, CDR1 is LNHDA and CDR2 is SQIVND (reference sequence). The CDR3 runs to 12 residues. CDR3 DNA sequence: TGTGCCAGTGGAGACGGGGGGGAGACCCAGTACTTC. It specifies CASGDGGETQYF.

This chain connects TRBV3-1 (or the pseudogene TRBV3-2) to TRBJ2-5, with D possibly being TRBD1 (5 bases). CDR1 and CDR2 (germline): LGHDT, YNNKEL (reference sequence). This CDR3 contains 14 residues. V was trimmed by 4 bases and J by 4 bases, leaving 13 bases between them. The CDR3 nucleotides read TGTGCCAGCAGCCCCTTCTCAGGGCGAGAGACCCAGTACTTC. Amino acids: CASSPFSGRETQYF.

The chain recombines TRBV21-1 with TRBJ2-1; the D call of TRBD1 is as the table states it, not checked on the DNA. TRBV21-1 is a recognized pseudogene. The CDR3 is 15 amino acids. This CDR3 is CASSKVVDREGEQFF. DNA for the CDR3: TGTGCCAGCAGCAAAGTGGTGGACAGGGAGGGTGAGCAGTTCTTC.

This clone came up once. The chain has TRBV6-4 and TRBJ2-1, with 12 bases aligning to TRBD2. This CDR3 is 16 amino acids long. J gave up 2 bases and V 7 bases, and 6 bases lay outside the gene matches. Germline loops: CDR1 MRHNA, CDR2 SNTAGT. DNA for the CDR3: TGTGCCAGCACCCGACTAGCGGGAGCCCCCTACAATGAGCAGTTCTTC. Encoded protein: CASTRLAGAPYNEQFF.

The CDR3 DNA reads TGCAGTGCTAGTGGTGTCCTACCCTGGACTGAAGGCAATGAGCAGTTCTTC. Residues: CSASGVLPWTEGNEQFF. The chain couples TRBV20-1 to TRBJ2-1; perhaps TRBD2 as D (5 bases). Germline lookup yields CDR1 DFQATT and CDR2 SNEGSKA (reference sequence). The CDR3 spans 17 residues. Trimming removed 3 bases from V and 6 bases from J, with 24 bases in between.

This chain joins TRBV19 and TRBJ2-1, with D perhaps TRBD2 (6 bases). V was cut by 4 bases and J by 7 bases, with 14 bases left in between. This CDR3 comprises 14 residues. Germline CDR1 LNHDA, CDR2 SQIVND (reference sequence). CDR3 loop: CASSTGLPGNEQFF. The CDR3, as DNA: TGTGCCAGTAGTACGGGACTCCCGGGGAATGAGCAGTTCTTC.

V is TRBV2 and J is TRBJ1-6; possibly TRBD1 for D (6 bases). V shed 2 bases and J shed 6 bases, with 8 bases lying between them. The CDR3 is 14 amino acids. The germline gives CDR1 SNHLY, CDR2 FYNNEI. CDR3 protein: CASSEQGTNSPLHF. In DNA form, the CDR3 reads TGTGCCAGCAGTGAACAGGGGACTAATTCACCCCTCCACTTT.

This clone was observed a single time. The chain uses TRBV11-1 and TRBJ1-1, with TRBD1 as a possible D gene (5 bases). Trimming left V 2 bases short and J 4 bases short, with 5 bases between. Germline V gene data show CDR1 as SGHAT and CDR2 as FQDESV (reference sequence). This CDR3 contains 12 residues. CDR3 nucleotides: TGTGCCAGCAGCTTAAGGGGCACTGAAGCTTTCTTT. This sequence encodes CASSLRGTEAFF.

V and J are TRBV5-4 and TRBJ1-1; 7 bases align to TRBD1. The CDR3 consists of 15 residues. Germline V gene lookup returns CDR1 SGHNT and CDR2 YYREEE (reference sequence). The ends lost 4 bases at V and 0 bases at J; junction bases unmatched: 6. The CDR3 DNA reads as TGTGCCAGCAGCATACTCACAGGGGTGAACACTGAAGCTTTCTTT. Translating it yields CASSILTGVNTEAFF.

This chain uses TRBV2 with TRBJ2-2; D is possibly TRBD2 (6 bases). CDR1 is SNHLY and CDR2 is FYNNEI in the germline V gene. The CDR3 contains 15 residues. Trimming left V 6 bases short and J 2 bases short, with 13 bases between. This CDR3 reads CASRAGGSNTGELFF. The CDR3, as DNA: TGTGCCAGCAGAGCCGGAGGGAGTAACACCGGGGAGCTGTTTTTT.

The chain recombines TRBV6-5 with TRBJ2-1; TRBD1 aligns across 8 bases. Losses at the gene ends were 5 bases for V and 4 bases for J; bases not matched to a gene: 7. From germline, CDR1 is MNHEY and CDR2 SVGAGI. This CDR3 is 15 amino acids long. The CDR3 sequence is CASSTDRGQYNEQFF. The DNA of the CDR3 is TGTGCCAGCAGTACTGACAGGGGACAGTACAATGAGCAGTTCTTC.

The V gene is TRBV18, the J gene TRBJ1-2, with TRBD1 identical over 11 bases. This CDR3 has 15 residues. V was clipped by 5 bases and J by 3 bases; unmatched bases: 5. Looked up from germline, CDR1 is KGHSH and CDR2 is LQKENI. The CDR3 DNA follows: TGTGCCAGCTCAGAGAGGACAGGGGGCTACTATGGCTACACCTTC. It is translated as CASSERTGGYYGYTF.

The V call is TRBV7-2, the J call TRBJ1-5; tentative D call: TRBD1 (6 bases). Trimming took 1 base from V and 1 from J, leaving 11 bases between them. Germline CDR1 reads SGHTA; CDR2 reads FQGNSA. The CDR3 totals 16 residues. This CDR3 is CASSLDAGVSNQPQHF. The CDR3 DNA reads TGTGCCAGCAGCTTAGATGCAGGGGTGAGCAATCAGCCCCAGCATTTT. The full variable domain, completed using reference TRBV7-2 and TRBJ1-5, is GAGVSQSPSNKVTEKGKDVELRCDPISGHTALYWYRQSLGQGLEFLIYFQGNSAPDKSGLPSDRFSAERTGGSVSTLTIQRTQQEDSAVYLCASSLDAGVSNQPQHFGDGTRLSIL.

The chain is built from TRBV2 and TRBJ2-2, with TRBD1 matching over 10 bases. The CDR3 contains 18 residues. Germline lookup yields CDR1 SNHLY and CDR2 FYNNEI. J gave up 6 bases and V 5 bases, and 15 bases lay outside the gene matches. Written as DNA, the CDR3 is TGTGCCAGCAGTCTCCGGGACAGGGGACTAACCTCGGCCGGGGAGCTGTTTTTT. Translated: CASSLRDRGLTSAGELFF.

This clone was picked up a small number of times. This chain uses TRBV9 with TRBJ2-4; 11 positions agree with TRBD1. V was pared by 4 bases and J by 7 bases, with 7 bases of the junction left unmatched. This CDR3 has 15 residues. Germline assignment: CDR1 SGDLS and CDR2 YYNGEE. The CDR3 DNA sequence: TGTGCCAGCAGCCTATCCGGGACAGGGGGTAACATTCAGTACTTC. This gives the protein CASSLSGTGGNIQYF.

The chain combines TRBV10-3 with TRBJ1-2; D unresolved. CDR3 size: 15 residues. Germline V lookup: CDR1 ENHRY, CDR2 SYGVKD. Trimming removed 3 bases from V and 0 bases from J, with 11 bases in between. The CDR3: CAISDSPKANYGYTF. Here the CDR3 DNA reads TGTGCCATCAGTGATAGCCCTAAAGCTAACTATGGCTACACCTTC.

V and J are TRBV6-5 and TRBJ1-5; D gene uncertain. The CDR3 length is 13 residues. Germline values: CDR1 MNHEY, CDR2 SVGAGI. The germline V and J ends were trimmed by 4 bases and 4 bases, with 8 bases remaining between them. DNA of the CDR3: TGTGCCAGCAGTTTCGAACAGAATCAGCCCCAGCATTTT. It translates to CASSFEQNQPQHF.

This sequence joins TRBV5-1 and TRBJ2-3; 7 bases are a match to TRBD2. CDR3 size: 14 residues. Germline trimming cut 7 bases from V and 0 bases from J; bases unmatched to any gene: 5. Germline lookup yields CDR1 SGHRS and CDR2 YFSETQ. The CDR3 protein is CASLGGLSTDTQYF. The DNA of the CDR3 is TGCGCCAGCTTGGGGGGGTTGAGCACAGATACGCAGTATTTT.

The V and J genes are TRBV5-6 and TRBJ2-7; 14 positions agree with TRBD2. This CDR3 is built from 15 residues. J gave up 3 bases and V 4 bases, and 3 bases lay outside the gene matches. The V gene's germline CDR1 is SGHDT and CDR2 YYEEEE. The DNA for the CDR3 is TGTGCCAGCAGCAAGGGACTAGCGGGAGACTACGAGCAGTACTTC. Its translation: CASSKGLAGDYEQYF.

V is TRBV7-9 and J is TRBJ1-1; the match to TRBD1 covers 10 bases. CDR3 length: 14 residues. Per the germline V gene, CDR1 is SEHNR and CDR2 is FQNEAQ (reference sequence). V was clipped by 3 bases and J by 4 bases; unmatched bases: 2. The CDR3: CASSLGQGITEAFF. The DNA of the CDR3 is TGTGCCAGCAGCTTGGGACAGGGGATCACTGAAGCTTTCTTT.

The V call is TRBV7-2, the J call TRBJ1-4; D might be TRBD1 (6 bases). The CDR3 covers 16 residues. Trimming cost V 6 bases and J 5 bases, with 19 bases left between them. The germline gives CDR1 SGHTA, CDR2 FQGNSA. CDR3 DNA: TGTGCCAGCAGTGGGCAGGTTGGGGGCACGAATGAAAAACTGTTTTTT. It codes for CASSGQVGGTNEKLFF.

The chain recombines TRBV7-2 with TRBJ1-5, with 10 bases that match TRBD1. CDR1 and CDR2 (germline): SGHTA, FQGNSA. After removal of 5 bases from V and 6 bases from J, the junction contained 7 bases not matched to a gene. The CDR3 contains 15 residues. The DNA of the CDR3 is TGTGCCAGCAGCCAGGACAGGGGGAATGGTCAGCCCCAGCATTTT. Translated, it gives CASSQDRGNGQPQHF.

V gene TRBV20-1 combines with J gene TRBJ2-4; TRBD2 matches at 8 bases. The germline V gene has CDR1 DFQATT and CDR2 SNEGSKA (reference sequence). This CDR3 has 11 residues. This CDR3 reads CSPGGGNIQYF. Here the CDR3 DNA reads TGCAGCCCCGGGGGGGGAAACATTCAGTACTTC.

The DNA of the CDR3 is TGTGCCAGCAGCCGAGAGGGTTATGATGGCTACACCTTC. Protein sequence: CASSREGYDGYTF. The rearrangement links TRBV27 to TRBJ1-2; D uncertain. Germline V CDR1 and CDR2: MNHEY, SMNVEV (reference sequence). V was cut by 6 bases and J by 6 bases, with 14 bases left in between. The CDR3 loop spans 13 amino acids.